This TCR beta chain was found in a study of T cell responses to AZD1222 COVID-19 vaccine (dated by TCRdb to about 2021). Broadly, across the study: TCR sequencing covered some 250 trial participants: 200 to 220 given two doses of AZD1222 and 26 given two doses of MenACWY control vaccine. Enrollment into the trials was organized by age into subgroups of 18-55, 56-69 and 70-plus years, and those subgroups contained approximately 150, 30 and 60 TCR-sequenced participants, respectively.

The sample's time point label is to be understood as: about 28 days (+/-7) after the second vaccine dose. AZD1222 recipients whose second dose came at about 4 weeks and those whose second dose came at about 12 weeks were combined into one group, since spike-specific TCR depth and breadth did not differ between the two schedules. The vaccinee samples were drawn from two UK trials, COV001 and COV002, one of which was a single-blind randomized controlled phase 2/3 trial testing AZD1222 (ChAdOx1 nCoV-19) in healthy adults. For TCRbeta chain sequencing, PBMC samples from trial participants were taken at day 0 and at day 28 after the second dose. The full study reports these points: Conclusions about previously exposed vaccinees were limited because only six AZD1222 recipients were SARS-CoV-2 seropositive at baseline. Because no samples from the day 14 peak response were available, repertoires could be characterized only after the peak T cell response. The vaccine-associated CD4 TCRs covered the entire spike protein, and the dominant responses fell in regions 160-218 and 743-854. Epitopes outside the regions mutated in the B.1.351 and B.1.1.7 variants were reportedly recognized by nearly half of the unique spike-specific TCRs. Spike-specific TCR breadth and depth rose significantly after two AZD1222 doses compared with day 0 and with MenACWY recipients. Most participants were white British and females outnumbered males, and the authors suggested that clonal diversity may have been underestimated. In the small 56-69-year group, the increase in depth fell short of significance, most likely because of low power.

The CDR3 regions of human TCRbeta chains were subjected to immunosequencing. The original methods were these. TCRs in the repertoires were matched against a reference library of SARS-CoV-2-specific TCRs that had been generated with the MIRA antigen-specificity platform. Breadth was defined as the fraction of unique TCRs that were SARS-CoV-2-associated. Depth was defined as the fraction of total T cells that were SARS-CoV-2-associated. Each spike-specific TCR was assigned to its reactive spike region and to a CD4 or CD8 class using the MIRA data. Log10-transformed breadth and depth values were compared by one-way ANOVA with Sidak's multiple comparisons tests. TCRdb took this table from immuneACCESS and kept in-frame rearrangements with V and J called. Such tables lack part of the clones; where checked against another copy, unresolved V genes explain under half of the gap, and the rest is unexplained. V and J calls and clone size come straight from that table; D and trimming were deduced from the DNA. The sample table contains some 150,000 clones; only one count was recorded for 70% to 90% of them. Roughly 4% of the sample is held by the ten biggest clonotypes.

With regard to this clone: Its recognized antigen is unknown. The sample holds no much larger clone one base away, and base qualities are not on file.

This receptor was obtained from an adult who received the AZD1222 COVID-19 vaccine. Material: peripheral blood, obtained 28 days after the second AZD1222 dose.

The CDR3 region: CASSLVITSPHTGELFF. The DNA sequence follows: TGTGCCAGCAGCTTAGTAATCACTAGCCCGCACACCGGGGAGCTGTTTTTT. The rearranged chain carries TRBV7-2 and TRBJ2-2; D gene: possibly TRBD2, on 6 matching bases. As encoded in the germline V gene, CDR1 is SGHTA while CDR2 is FQGNSA. The CDR3 sequence holds 17 residues, the cysteine and phenylalanine included. The read is trimmed to its CDR3 DNA, 51 bases read in frame from base 1. Deletion took 1 base off V and 3 bases off J, with a span of 15 bases between the germline ends.